This entry describes one T cell receptor (beta chain). It lacks a known antigen. Nothing much larger sits one base from this clone, and base qualities are not available. CD8 naive samples consisted of CD45RO-negative cells that were positively selected for CCR7, yielding a CD45RA+CCR7+ population without TemRA cells. The donors were healthy, HIV-negative adults who had no recently reported acute infections or vaccinations. Every donor was a Caucasian adult living in Nashville, Tennessee, USA. Blood was collected by leukapheresis, and PBMCs were isolated by Ficoll-Histopaque density gradient centrifugation and then cryopreserved in liquid nitrogen vapor phase. Analytical flow cytometry was used to check the purity and quantity of every magnetically sorted T cell population. Genomic DNA was isolated from every sorted fraction and measured by UV absorbance on a Nanodrop 2000c. Including the terminal cysteine and phenylalanine, the CDR3 comprises 16 residues. CDR3 DNA is the only sequence kept; it has 48 bases, read in frame from the first base. CDR1 and CDR2, per the germline V gene, are MNHEY and SVGAGI. The V and J ends are trimmed by 1 base and 0 bases, leaving 10 bases between them.

Using the deep immunoSEQ assay, TCR CDR3 regions were amplified from genomic DNA by multiplex PCR. Extracted genomic DNA from each cell subset was spread evenly across all wells of several immunoSEQ 96-well plates, with each plate serving as a replicate. Each replicate PCR for sorted subsets received roughly 0.2 ug genomic DNA, equal to roughly 29,000 T cell genomes. The purified libraries were quantified using a Qubit 3.0 fluorometer, sized with a Bioanalyzer 2100, and then quantified again using the KAPA Library Quantification kit. Every immunoSEQ 96-well plate was sequenced on a separate single-read 150-cycle Illumina NextSeq 550 flow cell. Regarding the original processing steps: The immunoSEQ output contained only junctional sequences without quality scores, so filtering could not match that applied to full-length reads. Sequences were annotated with PyIR, a Python wrapper for IgBLAST v1.9, using IMGT germline references to assign V/J genes and CDR3. Reads were removed for weak V/J assignments (E-value above 1e-6), missing CDR3, stop codons, out-of-frame junctions, or ambiguous translated residues. V3J clonotypes were defined by identical inferred V gene, J gene, and CDR3 amino acid sequence. Percentage overlap between repertoires was computed as shared unique clonotypes divided by the size of the smaller repertoire. RTK rarefaction, the Chao1 estimator, and Recon v2.1 estimates of unobserved clonotypes were used to assess repertoire richness. For all TCRbeta clonotypes obtained by the gDNA method from several donors, generation probabilities were computed with OLGA. The immuneACCESS repertoire file appears here via TCRdb, limited to in-frame rearrangements. These files lack a portion of the clones; in checked studies, under half of the deficit traces to unresolved V genes, and the cause of the others is not known. The D gene and trimming were derived from the DNA, and the V and J assignments and clone size from that table. The sample table holds millions of clones, of which approximately 94% were seen once. Roughly 1% of the sample lies in the top ten.

These data come from a study of shared clonotypes between healthy human individuals (dated by TCRdb to the early 2020s). Study-level background: A couple of women and a few men aged 18 to 49 years were included in the cohort. Different laboratories and diverse techniques were used to prepare libraries and sequence TCR repertoires, to increase sequencing depth and limit assay-specific biases. Each donor's leukapheresis produced roughly between roughly 0.85 and 9 billion PBMCs. For each donor, CD4 naive and CD4 memory were each run on three plates, CD8 naive on two plates, and CD8 memory on one plate. The study deeply sequenced blood TCR repertoires of five healthy adults to estimate repertoire size and the extent of clonotype sharing between individuals. Study-wide findings and limitations: Sampling was limited to blood, and TCR repertoires in tissue likely differ from TCR repertoires in blood. Higher generation probabilities were observed for clonotypes shared by all four sorted-subset donors than for non-shared clonotypes. Larger estimated clonotype richness was generally found for naive subsets than for memory subsets. Because the study included a small number of donors, the genetic and exposure-history diversity represented was limited. Based on pairwise subsampling, the degree of clonotype sharing among donors was expected to be affected by sequencing depth. Rarefaction of sorted-subset datasets indicated incomplete sequencing despite the large sequencing depth. Sharing across a few donors was observed for approximately 4.6% of naive CD4, under 4% of naive CD8, about 2.3% of memory CD4, and roughly 0.4% of memory CD8 clonotypes.

Sequencing was done on a sample of naive CD8+ T cells sorted from blood. Explained via the paper, the cell subset or site label denotes: CD45RA+CCR7+. The chain was built from TRBV6-5 and TRBJ2-1; too little of a D gene remains to name it. The receptor was isolated from a man in his late teens or twenties in good health. The CDR3 protein sequence reads: CASSYYVLSSYNEQFF. The sequenced DNA is TGTGCCAGCAGTTACTATGTACTCAGCTCCTACAATGAGCAGTTCTTC.